This T cell receptor (beta chain) was profiled in a study of T cells in Graves' hyperthyroidism and ophthalmopathy. Uncontrolled infection, other autoimmune disease, pregnancy and lactation each barred patients from inclusion. Progressors' blood was drawn at hyperthyroidism diagnosis, before ophthalmopathy symptoms. This clonotype was observed at least ten times. Its antigen is unidentified. In germline, CDR1 is SGHVS, CDR2 FQNEAQ. The V gene lost 1 base and the J gene lost 5 bases, with 12 bases spanning the gap. The CDR3 extends over 15 amino acids. RNA transcripts were the template for amplifying TCR beta CDR3 regions. During a first-round RT-PCR of the TCR CDR3, the HTBI primer set was used. One entry per CDR3 protein, called by TCRdb with MiXCR from the multiplex PCR reads. The sample contains 300,000 to 450,000 distinct CDR3 sequences, around a sixth of which appear only once. Broader study findings: The model identified upcoming ophthalmopathy a median around 6 months ahead of onset. Among thyroid clonotypes expanded above 0.001, most also appeared in blood.

What was sequenced was blood. The TCR originated in a woman younger than 35 with Graves' hyperthyroidism that later progressed to Graves' ophthalmopathy. This chain joins TRBV7-8 and TRBJ1-5; D unresolved. CDR3: CASSLEEVSHQPQHF. In DNA form, the CDR3 reads TGTGCCAGCAGCTTAGAAGAGGTCAGCCATCAGCCCCAGCATTTT.